The entry below gives a single TCR beta chain sequence along with its context. Antigen specificity is unknown. The data were obtained in a study of T cell repertoires in cytomegalovirus infection. Across the whole study: Public TCR beta signatures were indicative of both CMV infection and a matching HLA type. Findings of the study overall: CMV-specific TCR beta clonotypes restricted by HLA-C dominated the ex vivo response.

One entry per CDR3 protein results from TCRdb running MiXCR on the reads. This sample has fewer than 300,000 distinct CDR3 sequences; under 30% occur once, and the top ten carry approximately 14%. Per the germline V gene, CDR1 is DFQATT and CDR2 is SNEGSKA (reference sequence). The V end was cut by 3 bases, the J end by 5 bases, with 7 bases between. The CDR3 has 11 amino acids. The sequencing sample was made of PBMCs. This sequence joins TRBV20-1 and TRBJ1-1; TRBD1 is a possible D gene (5 bases). The sequence was obtained from a human donor in good health (CMV status not recorded). Some clones in this sample may be carry-over from other donors' samples. CDR3 coding DNA: TGCAGTGCTAGGGGGCAAACTGAAGCTTTCTTT. Amino acids: CSARGQTEAFF.